The rows below give T cell receptor beta chains drawn from one sample of a study of blood T cell repertoires in COVID-19. TCRdb's table, derived via immunoSEQ multiplex PCR, lists solely in-frame clones and lacks some. In the table there are roughly 150,000 clones, roughly 81% of which are singletons. Sequencing used peripheral blood. The source of these receptors is a woman aged 80 or older with COVID-19, enrolled during active disease. Each CDR3 is given with its conserved first and last residue. A D gene is named only where the DNA matches it firmly. Clone size is given for some rows only: seen once, a few or many times, or a class if the clone is expanded.

d_gene: NA; len: 13; abundance: NA; v_gene: TRBV29-1; j_gene: TRBJ1-2; CDR3nt: TGCGGGGCAGGGCAGGGATTTTCCTATGGCTACACCTTC; CDR3aa: CGAGQGFSYGYTF
d_gene: TRBD2; len: 21; abundance: NA; v_gene: TRBV10-3; j_gene: TRBJ2-7; CDR3nt: TGTGCCATCAACCCCGGGTTGCGAGTTTATGCGGGGGTGGAGGGGCCCTACGAGCAGTACTTC; CDR3aa: CAINPGLRVYAGVEGPYEQYF
d_gene: TRBD2; len: 16; abundance: NA; v_gene: TRBV2; j_gene: TRBJ2-2; CDR3nt: TGTGCCAGCAGTGGCACTAGCGGGAGGGCCGACGGGGAGCTGTTTTTT; CDR3aa: CASSGTSGRADGELFF
d_gene: TRBD2; len: 16; abundance: NA; v_gene: TRBV11-2; j_gene: TRBJ2-3; CDR3nt: TGTGCCAGCAGCTTTCTTAGCGGGAGTTCCACAGATACGCAGTATTTT; CDR3aa: CASSFLSGSSTDTQYF
d_gene: TRBD1; len: 15; abundance: NA; v_gene: TRBV6-2/TRBV6-3; j_gene: TRBJ1-1; CDR3nt: TGTGCCAGCAGTTACCAGGGACAGGGAGTTACTGAAGCTTTCTTT; CDR3aa: CASSYQGQGVTEAFF
d_gene: NA; len: 13; abundance: NA; v_gene: TRBV18; j_gene: TRBJ1-3; CDR3nt: TGTGCCAGCTCACCAGTCCCAGGGGACACCATATATTTT; CDR3aa: CASSPVPGDTIYF
d_gene: TRBD2; len: 16; abundance: NA; v_gene: TRBV4-2; j_gene: TRBJ2-5; CDR3nt: TGTGCCAGCAGCCAAGGTCTAGCGGGGGGGCAGGAGACCCAGTACTTC; CDR3aa: CASSQGLAGGQETQYF
d_gene: TRBD1; len: 11; abundance: NA; v_gene: TRBV10-1; j_gene: TRBJ2-7; CDR3nt: TGCGCCAGTGGGACAGCGTACGAGCAGTACTTC; CDR3aa: CASGTAYEQYF
d_gene: TRBD1; len: 16; abundance: NA; v_gene: TRBV29-1; j_gene: TRBJ1-2; CDR3nt: TGCAGCGTGGAAGCTGAACAGGGGCTCCTACTCTATGGCTACACCTTC; CDR3aa: CSVEAEQGLLLYGYTF
d_gene: TRBD1; len: 15; abundance: NA; v_gene: TRBV5-8; j_gene: TRBJ2-5; CDR3nt: TGTGCCAGCAGCTTGGACAGGGGGCGGCAAGAGACCCAGTACTTC; CDR3aa: CASSLDRGRQETQYF
d_gene: NA; len: 14; abundance: NA; v_gene: TRBV2; j_gene: TRBJ2-3; CDR3nt: TGTGCCAGCAGTGTCACAGGGAGGGTAGATACGCAGTATTTT; CDR3aa: CASSVTGRVDTQYF
d_gene: NA; len: 15; abundance: NA; v_gene: TRBV27; j_gene: TRBJ2-1; CDR3nt: TGTGCCAGCAGTTTCGGCCGGGGCTCCTACAATGAGCAGTTCTTC; CDR3aa: CASSFGRGSYNEQFF
d_gene: TRBD1; len: 14; abundance: NA; v_gene: TRBV19; j_gene: TRBJ2-6; CDR3nt: TGTGCCAGTAGTAAATGGGACAGGGTCGGCGTCCTGACTTTC; CDR3aa: CASSKWDRVGVLTF
d_gene: NA; len: 13; abundance: NA; v_gene: TRBV5-4; j_gene: TRBJ1-4; CDR3nt: TGTGCCAGCAGCTTGGCAGTAAATGAAAAACTGTTTTTT; CDR3aa: CASSLAVNEKLFF
d_gene: TRBD1; len: 15; abundance: NA; v_gene: TRBV10-3; j_gene: TRBJ2-3; CDR3nt: TGTGCCATCAGACCGACAGGGGGCCTGCGTGATACGCAGTATTTT; CDR3aa: CAIRPTGGLRDTQYF
d_gene: TRBD1; len: 14; abundance: NA; v_gene: TRBV6-6; j_gene: TRBJ1-2; CDR3nt: TGTGCCAGCAGTTACTCGGACAGGAACTATGGCTACACCTTC; CDR3aa: CASSYSDRNYGYTF
d_gene: NA; len: 14; abundance: NA; v_gene: TRBV19; j_gene: TRBJ1-5; CDR3nt: TGTGCCAGTAGTATGCTGGACAAGCATCAGCCCCAGCATTTT; CDR3aa: CASSMLDKHQPQHF
d_gene: NA; len: 20; abundance: NA; v_gene: TRBV21-1; j_gene: TRBJ2-3; CDR3nt: TGTGCCAGCAGCAAAGTGGGCGAGGTGGCGGGAGTACGAAGCACAGATACGCAGTATTTT; CDR3aa: CASSKVGEVAGVRSTDTQYF
d_gene: TRBD2; len: 15; abundance: NA; v_gene: TRBV3-1/TRBV3-2; j_gene: TRBJ2-1; CDR3nt: TGTGCCAGCAGCCAAGGGGGACTAGCCTACAATGAGCAGTTCTTC; CDR3aa: CASSQGGLAYNEQFF
d_gene: TRBD2; len: 16; abundance: NA; v_gene: TRBV3-1/TRBV3-2; j_gene: TRBJ2-5; CDR3nt: TGTGCCAGCAGCCTTAGAGCGGGGGGACTGCAAGAGACCCAGTACTTC; CDR3aa: CASSLRAGGLQETQYF
d_gene: NA; len: 15; abundance: NA; v_gene: TRBV7-2; j_gene: TRBJ1-1; CDR3nt: TGTGCCAGCAGCTTATTCCAGGGAAGTGGCACTGAAGCTTTCTTT; CDR3aa: CASSLFQGSGTEAFF
d_gene: NA; len: 13; abundance: once; v_gene: TRBV12-3/TRBV12-4; j_gene: TRBJ2-7; CDR3nt: TGTGCCAGCAGTTTATCACCAGGGGTCGAGCAGTACTTC; CDR3aa: CASSLSPGVEQYF
d_gene: TRBD1; len: 15; abundance: many; v_gene: TRBV30; j_gene: TRBJ1-3; CDR3nt: TGTGCCTGGAGTCGGGACAGCGGCTCTGGAAACACCATATATTTT; CDR3aa: CAWSRDSGSGNTIYF
d_gene: NA; len: 14; abundance: NA; v_gene: TRBV5-1; j_gene: TRBJ2-3; CDR3nt: TGCGCCAGCAGCTTTTCAGGGGGCACAGATACGCAGTATTTT; CDR3aa: CASSFSGGTDTQYF
d_gene: TRBD2; len: 15; abundance: NA; v_gene: TRBV4-1; j_gene: TRBJ2-1; CDR3nt: TGCGCCAGCAGCCAAGTGGGACTAGCGGGAATTGAGCAGTTCTTC; CDR3aa: CASSQVGLAGIEQFF
d_gene: NA; len: 11; abundance: NA; v_gene: TRBV7-9; j_gene: TRBJ2-4; CDR3nt: TGTGCCAGCAGCTTAGGACAGGTGGAGTACTTC; CDR3aa: CASSLGQVEYF
d_gene: TRBD1; len: 15; abundance: NA; v_gene: TRBV19; j_gene: TRBJ1-6; CDR3nt: TGTGCCAGTGTGACAGGGGGCTCCTATAATTCACCCCTCCACTTT; CDR3aa: CASVTGGSYNSPLHF
d_gene: NA; len: 16; abundance: NA; v_gene: TRBV23-1; j_gene: TRBJ2-3; CDR3nt: TGCGCCAGCAGTCGCCGTTCAGGGGTGAGCACAGATACGCAGTATTTT; CDR3aa: CASSRRSGVSTDTQYF
d_gene: NA; len: 17; abundance: NA; v_gene: TRBV5-1; j_gene: TRBJ2-3; CDR3nt: TGCGCCAGCAGCTTGGGTGCAGGAAGCGGTAGCACAGATACGCAGTATTTT; CDR3aa: CASSLGAGSGSTDTQYF